Shown below are 3 T cell receptor beta chains from a single sample sequenced in a study of T cell repertoires in cytomegalovirus infection. TCRdb passed the reads through MiXCR, listing each CDR3 protein once. Altogether roughly 200,000 distinct CDR3 sequences are present, less than 50% being singletons, with the ten largest covering approximately 60%. Their specific antigens are unknown. The specimen was CD8+ T cells from cultured PBMCs, collected from culture after CMV antigen stimulation. These receptors came from a human donor in good health (CMV status not recorded). Some clones in this sample may be carry-over from other donors' samples.

The gene calls are TRBV20-1 and TRBJ2-7; 8 nucleotides align to TRBD1. Germline trimming cut 3 bases from V and 0 bases from J; bases unmatched to any gene: 4. Germline lookup yields CDR1 DFQATT and CDR2 SNEGSKA (reference sequence). The CDR3 length is 14 residues. The CDR3 is CSASYRGSSYEQYF. The CDR3 bases are TGCAGTGCTAGCTACAGGGGGAGCTCCTACGAGCAGTACTTC.

The chain joins TRBV12-3 or TRBV12-4 to TRBJ2-3; 10 nucleotides match TRBD2. The CDR3 sequence is 15 residues long. V lost 8 bases, J lost 5 bases, and 10 bases stayed unmatched. The CDR3 reads CASSLEAGGKDTQYF. CDR3 DNA sequence: TGTGCCAGCTCCTTAGAAGCGGGAGGGAAAGATACGCAGTATTTT.

The CDR3 loop is CASGGPTYEQYF. The CDR3 region has the DNA TGTGCCAGCGGGGGACCGACCTACGAGCAGTACTTC. The chain recombines TRBV5-5 with TRBJ2-7; D tentatively reads TRBD1 or TRBD2 (5 bases each). CDR1 is SGHKS and CDR2 is YYEKEE in the germline V gene (reference sequence). Trimming took 7 bases from V and 2 from J, leaving 10 bases between them. The CDR3 is made up of 12 amino acids.